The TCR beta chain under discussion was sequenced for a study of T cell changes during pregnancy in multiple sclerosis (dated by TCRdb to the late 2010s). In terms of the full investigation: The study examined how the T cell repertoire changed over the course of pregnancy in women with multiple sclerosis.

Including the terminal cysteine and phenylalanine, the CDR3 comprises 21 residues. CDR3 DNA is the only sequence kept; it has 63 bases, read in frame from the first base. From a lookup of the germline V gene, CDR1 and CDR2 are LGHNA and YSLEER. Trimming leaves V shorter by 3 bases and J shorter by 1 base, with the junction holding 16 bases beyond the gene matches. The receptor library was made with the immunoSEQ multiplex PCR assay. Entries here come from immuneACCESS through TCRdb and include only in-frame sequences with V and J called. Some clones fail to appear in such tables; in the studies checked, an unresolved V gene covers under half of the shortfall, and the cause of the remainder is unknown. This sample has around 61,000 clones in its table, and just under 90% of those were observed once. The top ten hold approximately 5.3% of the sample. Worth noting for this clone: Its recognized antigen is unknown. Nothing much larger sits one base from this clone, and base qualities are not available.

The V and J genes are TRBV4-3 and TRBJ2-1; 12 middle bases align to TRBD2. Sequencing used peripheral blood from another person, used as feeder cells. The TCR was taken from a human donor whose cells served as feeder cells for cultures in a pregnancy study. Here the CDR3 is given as CASSQGVSGGLAGKSYNEQFF. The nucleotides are TGCGCCAGCAGCCAGGGGGTATCTGGGGGACTAGCGGGTAAGTCCTACAATGAGCAGTTCTTC.